This T cell receptor beta chain was obtained from a study of T cells in Graves' hyperthyroidism and ophthalmopathy. Amplified regions were TCR beta CDR3 sequences from RNA transcripts. The HTBI primer set was used in a first-round RT-PCR of the TCR CDR3. One entry per CDR3 protein, called by TCRdb with MiXCR from the multiplex PCR reads. The sample records 400,000 to 600,000 distinct CDR3 sequences, less than 25% being singletons. V shed 2 bases, J shed 5 bases, and the junction held 5 bases outside the gene matches. The CDR3 runs 14 residues. Germline V gene lookup returns CDR1 SGHRS and CDR2 YFSETQ. This clonotype showed up just a few times.

This sequence joins TRBV5-1 and TRBJ2-5; 8 nucleotides match TRBD2. The receptor comes from a man aged 18 to 29 with Graves' hyperthyroidism. Specimen: blood. CDR3 nucleotides: TGCGCCAGCAGCTTCGACGGGGGGGCGGAGACCCAGTACTTC. It specifies CASSFDGGAETQYF.